This T cell receptor beta chain derives from a study of OX40 agonist ivuxolimab in advanced cancers. About the research overall: The dose-escalation cohort had hepatocellular carcinoma, melanoma, renal cell or head and neck cancer. Past anti-PD-1, anti-PD-L1 or anti-CTLA-4 therapy was accepted, and 40% to 50% had received some.

Study-level results: Expanded clones were, on average, more numerous among CD8+ T cells than CD4+. Certain nonresponding patients likewise had low normalized T-cell clonal expansion.

The germline V gene has CDR1 LGHNA and CDR2 YSLEER. The V gene lost 0 bases and the J gene lost 10 bases, with 13 bases spanning the gap. This CDR3 is 15 amino acids long. Details on this clone: Its antigen is currently unknown.

Using immunoSEQ multiplex PCR, the repertoire was profiled, and TCRdb retains in-frame clones only, with some absent. The table includes roughly 55,000 clones, around 88% detected once. This clonotype was sampled from an adult with an advanced solid tumor such as melanoma, head and neck, liver or kidney cancer. Sample: CD4+ or CD8+ T cells sorted from blood, taken in a trial of the OX40 agonist ivuxolimab. The chain uses TRBV4-3 and TRBJ1-6; D not certain. The CDR3 protein is CASSQDSGEASPLHF. CDR3 bases: TGCGCCAGCAGCCAAGATTCAGGCGAGGCGTCACCCCTCCACTTT.